In its sample, the clone carrying this T cell receptor (beta chain) was seen once. Its cognate antigen is unknown. This specimen belongs to a study of long-term antiretroviral therapy in people with HIV. Overall study findings and caveats: Transplant donor controls retained higher diversity, though diversity increased after ART.

Two or more post-ART PBMC samples, plus at least one pre-ART sample, were available for each donor. Treated in the United States were all of the participants with HIV. The immunoSEQ assay was v3.0, run at survey level. Each sample aimed for roughly 35,000-50,000 sequenced T-cell genomes. Profiling relied on immunoSEQ multiplex PCR, and the TCRdb table lists in-frame clones only, not all of them. The table lists about 21,000 clones, roughly 70% of them singletons. The clonotype originates from a man between 18 and 35 years old with HIV. Sequencing used unsorted PBMCs, obtained 0.5 years before starting antiretroviral therapy.

CDR3 bases: TGTGCCAGCTCCTATCTAGCGGGGTACACAGATACGCAGTATTTT. It specifies CASSYLAGYTDTQYF. The rearrangement joins TRBV2 to TRBJ2-3; 9 bases map to TRBD2. In germline, CDR1 is SNHLY, CDR2 FYNNEI. CDR3 length equals 15 residues. V lost 8 bases to trimming and J lost 2 bases; unmatched junction nucleotides: 8.